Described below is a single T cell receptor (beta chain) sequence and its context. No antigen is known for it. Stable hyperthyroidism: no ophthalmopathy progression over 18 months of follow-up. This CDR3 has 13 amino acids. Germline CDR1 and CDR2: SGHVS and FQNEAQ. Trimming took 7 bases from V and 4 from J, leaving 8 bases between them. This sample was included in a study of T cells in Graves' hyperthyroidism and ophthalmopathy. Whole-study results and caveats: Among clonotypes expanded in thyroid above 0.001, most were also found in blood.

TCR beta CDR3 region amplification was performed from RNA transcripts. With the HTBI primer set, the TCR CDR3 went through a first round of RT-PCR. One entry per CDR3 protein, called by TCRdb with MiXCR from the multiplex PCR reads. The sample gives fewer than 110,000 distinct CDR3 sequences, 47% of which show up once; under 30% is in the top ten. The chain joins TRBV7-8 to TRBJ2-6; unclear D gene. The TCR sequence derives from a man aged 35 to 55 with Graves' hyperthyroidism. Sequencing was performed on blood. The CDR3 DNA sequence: TGTGCCAGCACCCTGACCGGGGCCAACGTCCTGACTTTC. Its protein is CASTLTGANVLTF. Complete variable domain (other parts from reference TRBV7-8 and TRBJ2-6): GAGVSQSPRYKVAKRGQDVALRCDPISGHVSLFWYQQALGQGPEFLTYFQNEAQLDKSGLPSDRFFAERPEGSVSTLKIQRTQQEDSAVYLCASTLTGANVLTFGAGSRLTVL.